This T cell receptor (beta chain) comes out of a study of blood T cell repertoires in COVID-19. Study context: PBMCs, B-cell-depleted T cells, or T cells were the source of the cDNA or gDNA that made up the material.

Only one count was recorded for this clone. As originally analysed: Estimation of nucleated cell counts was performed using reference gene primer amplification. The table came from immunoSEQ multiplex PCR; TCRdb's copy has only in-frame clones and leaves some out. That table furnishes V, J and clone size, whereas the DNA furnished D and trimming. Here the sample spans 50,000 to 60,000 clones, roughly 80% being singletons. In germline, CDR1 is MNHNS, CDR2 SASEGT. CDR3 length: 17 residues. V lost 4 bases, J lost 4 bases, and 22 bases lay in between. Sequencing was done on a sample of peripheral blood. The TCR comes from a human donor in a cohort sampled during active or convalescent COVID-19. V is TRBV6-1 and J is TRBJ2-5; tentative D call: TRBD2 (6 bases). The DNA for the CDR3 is TGTGCCAGCAGTGTCAACGCTTTGGCGGGGCGCGGAGAGACCCAGTACTTC. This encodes CASSVNALAGRGETQYF.